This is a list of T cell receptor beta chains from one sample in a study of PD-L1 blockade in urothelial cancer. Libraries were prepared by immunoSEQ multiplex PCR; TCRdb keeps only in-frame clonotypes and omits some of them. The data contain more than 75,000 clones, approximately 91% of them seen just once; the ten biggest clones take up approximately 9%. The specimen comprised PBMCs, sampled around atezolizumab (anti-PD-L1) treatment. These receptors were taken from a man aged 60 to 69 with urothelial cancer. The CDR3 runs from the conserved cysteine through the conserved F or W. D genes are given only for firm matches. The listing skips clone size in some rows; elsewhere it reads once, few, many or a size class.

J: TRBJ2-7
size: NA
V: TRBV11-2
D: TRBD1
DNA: TGTGCCAGCAGCCCGACAGGGTCCTACGAGCAGTACTTC
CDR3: CASSPTGSYEQYF

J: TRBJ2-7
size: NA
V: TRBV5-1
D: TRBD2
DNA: TGCGCCAGCTCTAGCGGGACCTACGAGCAGTACTTC
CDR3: CASSSGTYEQYF

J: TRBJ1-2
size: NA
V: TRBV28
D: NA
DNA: TGTGCCAGCACCACAGGGTATGGCTACACCTTC
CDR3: CASTTGYGYTF

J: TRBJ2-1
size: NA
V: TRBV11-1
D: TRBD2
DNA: TGTGCCAGCATGGGGCAGCTAGCGGGAGGTGTCCGATACAATGAGCAGTTCTTC
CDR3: CASMGQLAGGVRYNEQFF

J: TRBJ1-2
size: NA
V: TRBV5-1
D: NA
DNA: TGCGCCAGCAGCTTGGATGTGACTATGGGCTACACCTTC
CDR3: CASSLDVTMGYTF

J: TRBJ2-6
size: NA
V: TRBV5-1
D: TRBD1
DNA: TGCGCCAGCAGCTCCAGGGGGCCCAACTCTGGGGCCAACGTCCTGACTTTC
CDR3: CASSSRGPNSGANVLTF

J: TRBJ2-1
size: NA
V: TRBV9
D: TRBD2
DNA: TGTGCCAGCAGCCGGACTAGCTCCTACAATGAGCAGTTCTTC
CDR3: CASSRTSSYNEQFF

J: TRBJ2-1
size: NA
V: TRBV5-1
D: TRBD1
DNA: TGCGCCAGCAGCTTTGGGGGACAGACCTACAATGAGCAGTTCTTC
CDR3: CASSFGGQTYNEQFF

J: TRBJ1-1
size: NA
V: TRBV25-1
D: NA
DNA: TGTGCCAGCTCCAACTCAGGGGTAGGGGTCGTCCGAGCTTTCTTT
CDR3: CASSNSGVGVVRAFF

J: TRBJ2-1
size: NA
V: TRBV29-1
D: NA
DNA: TGCAGCGTAGACTCGGGAATTGGGAATGAGCAGTTCTTC
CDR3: CSVDSGIGNEQFF

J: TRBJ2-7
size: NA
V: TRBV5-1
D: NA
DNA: TGCGCCAGCAGGGAGGGCCCGGCCGGGTACGAGCAGTACTTC
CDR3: CASREGPAGYEQYF

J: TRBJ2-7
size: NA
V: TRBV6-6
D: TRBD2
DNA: TGTGCCAGCAGTTACTCGTCTAGCGGGAACGAAGAGCAGTACTTC
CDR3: CASSYSSSGNEEQYF

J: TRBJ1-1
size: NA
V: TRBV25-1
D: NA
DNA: TGTGCCAGCAGTGACCCCCAAGGAGGGAACACTGAAGCTTTCTTT
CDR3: CASSDPQGGNTEAFF

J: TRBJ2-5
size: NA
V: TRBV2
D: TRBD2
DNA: TGTGCCAGCACTCGGGGGGGGCCGGAGACCCAGTACTTC
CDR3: CASTRGGPETQYF

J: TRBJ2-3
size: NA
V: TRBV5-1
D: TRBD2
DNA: TGCGCCAGCAGCTTGGGGGGGACTAGCGGCCTGTCAGATACGCAGTATTTT
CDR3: CASSLGGTSGLSDTQYF

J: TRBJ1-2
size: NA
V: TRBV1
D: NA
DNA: TGCACCAGCAGCCAAGCTCGGCAGGGTGATGGCTACACCTTC
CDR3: CTSSQARQGDGYTF

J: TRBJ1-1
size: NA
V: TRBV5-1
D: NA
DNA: TGCGCCAGCAGCCCCTGGGGGACTGACACTGAAGCTTTCTTT
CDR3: CASSPWGTDTEAFF

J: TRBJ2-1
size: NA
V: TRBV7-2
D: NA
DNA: TGTGCCAGCAGCCTCAGAGCGGCCGTTTACAATGAGCAGTTCTTC
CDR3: CASSLRAAVYNEQFF

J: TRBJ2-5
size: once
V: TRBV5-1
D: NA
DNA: TGCGCCAGCAGCTTGGTATCCCAAGAGACCCAGTACTTC
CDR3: CASSLVSQETQYF

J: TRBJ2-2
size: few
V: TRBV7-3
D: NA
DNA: TGTGCCAGCAGCTTAATTGCCGGGGTGGGCGGGGAGCTGTTTTTT
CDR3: CASSLIAGVGGELFF

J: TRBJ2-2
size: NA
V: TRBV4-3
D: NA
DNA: TGCGCCAGCAGCCAAGATCGGACACTAGCCCCCGGGGAGCTGTTTTTT
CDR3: CASSQDRTLAPGELFF

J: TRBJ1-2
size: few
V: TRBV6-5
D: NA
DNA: TGTGCCAGCAGGACCCAATCCAGGGGCTACACCTTC
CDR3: CASRTQSRGYTF

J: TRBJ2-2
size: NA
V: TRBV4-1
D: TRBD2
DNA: TGCGCCAGCAGCCCAGGGACTAGCGGGGAAGCCGGGGAGCTGTTTTTT
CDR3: CASSPGTSGEAGELFF

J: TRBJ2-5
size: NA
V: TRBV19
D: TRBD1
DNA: TGTGCCAGTAGCTCGGGACAGGCTCAAGAGACCCAGTACTTC
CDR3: CASSSGQAQETQYF

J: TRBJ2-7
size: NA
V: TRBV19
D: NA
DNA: TGTGCCAGTAGTCATCAGATGGGAGTTCGCGGCGAGCAGTACTTC
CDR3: CASSHQMGVRGEQYF

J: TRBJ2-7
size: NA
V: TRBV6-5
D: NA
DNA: TGTGCCAGCAGTTACTCGGCGGGCTCGACCTACGAGCAGTACTTC
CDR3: CASSYSAGSTYEQYF

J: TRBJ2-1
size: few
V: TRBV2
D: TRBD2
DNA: TGTGCCAGCAAAGCGGGAGGGCACAATGAGCAGTTCTTC
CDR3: CASKAGGHNEQFF

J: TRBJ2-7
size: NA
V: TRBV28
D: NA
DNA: TGTGCCACCCACCGGGTCTACGAGCAGTACTTC
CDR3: CATHRVYEQYF

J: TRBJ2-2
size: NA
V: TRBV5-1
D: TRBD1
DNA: TGCGCCAGCAGCTTGCGGGCCGGGACAGGGAATGCCGGGGAGCTGTTTTTT
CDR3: CASSLRAGTGNAGELFF

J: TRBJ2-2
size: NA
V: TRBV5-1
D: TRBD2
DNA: TGCGCCAGCAGAGTGACTAGCGGATCCGGGGAGCTGTTTTTT
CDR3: CASRVTSGSGELFF

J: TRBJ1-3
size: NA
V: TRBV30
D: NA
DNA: TGTGCCTGGAGTGTCGGGGGGTCTGGAAACACCATATATTTT
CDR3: CAWSVGGSGNTIYF

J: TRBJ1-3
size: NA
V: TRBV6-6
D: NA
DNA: TGTGCCAGCAGTTACACGAGGGAGGTAGCCGGAAACACCATATATTTT
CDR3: CASSYTREVAGNTIYF

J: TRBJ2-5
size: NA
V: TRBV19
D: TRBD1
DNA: TGTGCCAGTAGTATCCGGGACAGACAAGAGACCCAGTACTTC
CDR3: CASSIRDRQETQYF

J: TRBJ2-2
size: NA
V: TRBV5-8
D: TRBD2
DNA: TGTGCCAGCAAAAGGGGACTAGCGGGAGGTCAAACCGGGGAGCTGTTTTTT
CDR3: CASKRGLAGGQTGELFF

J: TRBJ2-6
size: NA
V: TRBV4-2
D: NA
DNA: TGTGCCAGCAGCTTACCCGGCTCTGGGGCCAACGTCCTGACTTTC
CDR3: CASSLPGSGANVLTF